One and the same sample provided the 16 T cell receptor beta chains below, sequenced in a study of identical twins (dated by TCRdb to 2016 to 2017). Libraries were constructed by 5' RACE. This sample was sequenced with an Illumina HiSeq 2000. In TCRdb, the public reads were trimmed at Q25 with fastp and aligned with MiXCR, with productive beta chains retained. Each CDR3 protein gets just one entry, which takes the most common genes and DNA from the rows behind it. This sample comprises 1.5 million or so distinct CDR3 sequences, around 29% of them detected only once. Of the sample, approximately 0.29% falls within the top ten clones. Material: cord blood. All receptors derive from a newborn girl in good health.

The genes are TRBV7-6 and TRBJ1-6; D is undetermined. Trimming left V 5 bases short and J 5 bases short, with 13 bases between. The CDR3 covers 15 residues. Germline V gives CDR1 SGHVS, CDR2 FNYEAQ. The CDR3 nucleotides are TGTGCCAGCAGCCAGAGACGCAGTGATAATTCACCCCTCCACTTT. Protein product: CASSQRRSDNSPLHF.

The V and J genes are TRBV6-1 and TRBJ2-5; the D call may be TRBD1 or TRBD2 (5 bases each). Trimming removed 2 bases from V and 5 bases from J, with 15 bases in between. The germline gives CDR1 MNHNS, CDR2 SASEGT. This CDR3 contains 15 residues. The CDR3 sequence: CASSEFGTNGETQYF. CDR3 nucleotides: TGTGCCAGCAGTGAATTCGGGACCAACGGGGAGACCCAGTACTTC.

The chain is built from TRBV29-1 and TRBJ2-1, with 10 positions matching TRBD2. J gave up 3 bases and V 4 bases, and 3 bases lay outside the gene matches. Germline V gene sequence: CDR1 SQVTM, CDR2 ANQGSEA. CDR3 length: 14 amino acids. CDR3 DNA: TGCAGCGTTGCCGGACTAGCGGACTACAATGAGCAGTTCTTC. Encoded protein: CSVAGLADYNEQFF.

This chain links TRBV4-2 with TRBJ2-3, with 9 bases identical to TRBD2. The CDR3 has 16 amino acids. CDR1 and CDR2 from the germline V gene are LGHNA and YNFKEQ. V lost 0 bases to trimming and J lost 2 bases; unmatched junction nucleotides: 3. The CDR3 spells CASSQDKRGDTDTQYF. Here the CDR3 DNA reads TGTGCCAGCAGCCAAGATAAGCGGGGGGACACAGATACGCAGTATTTT.

The chain uses TRBV10-3 and TRBJ2-7; D is perhaps TRBD1 or TRBD2 (5 bases each). V dropped 7 bases and J dropped 2 bases, with 9 bases sitting between them. CDR3 length: 12 amino acids. Per germline, CDR1 ENHRY and CDR2 SYGVKD. The CDR3 region has the DNA TGTGCCATCAAGAGGGGAGCCTACGAGCAGTACTTC. This sequence encodes CAIKRGAYEQYF.

This chain connects TRBV20-1 to TRBJ1-5; tentatively, D is TRBD1 (6 bases). This CDR3 spans 18 amino acids. Trimming took 1 base from V and 1 from J, leaving 20 bases between them. Germline CDR1 and CDR2: DFQATT and SNEGSKA (reference sequence). The CDR3 is CSARVGSYRVGSNQPQHF. CDR3 nucleotides: TGCAGTGCTAGAGTGGGGTCATACAGGGTAGGCAGCAATCAGCCCCAGCATTTT.

The chain is built from TRBV11-2 and TRBJ2-5, with 10 positions matching TRBD2. Germline CDR1 reads SGHAT; CDR2 reads FQNNGV. CDR3 length: 15 residues. V was clipped by 4 bases and J by 7 bases; unmatched bases: 9. CDR3 bases: TGTGCCAGCAGCTCTACTAGCGGGGAGATGGTGACCCAGTACTTC. Protein product: CASSSTSGEMVTQYF.

The V gene is TRBV5-1, the J gene TRBJ2-3; 9 positions agree with TRBD2. V shed 0 bases, J shed 0 bases, and the junction held 8 bases outside the gene matches. Germline V lookup: CDR1 SGHRS, CDR2 YFSETQ. The CDR3 has 18 amino acids. CDR3 region: CASSLGLASGTSTDTQYF. CDR3 coding DNA: TGCGCCAGCAGCTTGGGGTTGGCTAGCGGGACTAGCACAGATACGCAGTATTTT.

The sample holds a few counts of this clonotype. V is TRBV14 and J is TRBJ1-2; possible D gene TRBD1, 6 bases. CDR1 is SGHDN and CDR2 is FVKESK in the germline V gene. With 1 base removed from V and 5 bases from J, the gap between germline ends came to 17 bases. This CDR3 is 16 amino acids long. CDR3 DNA: TGTGCCAGCAGCCAAGGGCGGACAGCGGGACGGTATGGCTACACCTTC. Amino acids: CASSQGRTAGRYGYTF. The full variable domain, with the rest looked up from reference TRBV14 and TRBJ1-2, is EAGVTQFPSHSVIEKGQTVTLRCDPISGHDNLYWYRRVMGKEIKFLLHFVKESKQDESGMPNNRFLAERTGGTYSTLKVQPAELEDSGVYFCASSQGRTAGRYGYTFGSGTRLTVV.

This clonotype was detected only a few times. The chain recombines TRBV28 with TRBJ2-7, with D hard to call. The CDR3 contains 14 residues. V was clipped by 7 bases and J by 4 bases, with 17 bases between them. Germline CDR1 MDHEN, CDR2 SYDVKM. The CDR3 DNA follows: TGTGCCAGCAACTCTTATGGTCGGGCTTACGAGCAGTACTTC. It translates to CASNSYGRAYEQYF.

The gene calls are TRBV25-1 and TRBJ2-5; D remains ambiguous. Germline loops: CDR1 MGHDK, CDR2 SYGVNS. Deletions cut 2 bases from V and 6 bases from J, with 10 bases between. This CDR3 region has 13 residues. The DNA of the CDR3 is TGTGCCAGCAGTGAAGGGCTCTGGCAGACCCAGTACTTC. This gives the protein CASSEGLWQTQYF.

This rearrangement joins TRBV6-5 to TRBJ2-1; 10 nucleotides agree with TRBD1. J was trimmed by 5 bases and V by 4 bases; bases with no gene match: 5. From germline, CDR1 is MNHEY and CDR2 SVGAGI. The CDR3 is made up of 15 amino acids. CDR3: CASSFDRGQHNEQFF. The DNA for the CDR3 is TGTGCCAGCAGTTTTGACAGGGGGCAACACAATGAGCAGTTCTTC.

This clonotype was observed a handful of times. V and J are TRBV3-1 and TRBJ2-7, with 7 bases that match TRBD2. Germline V CDR1 and CDR2: LGHDT, YNNKEL (reference sequence). V dropped 1 base and J dropped 5; count of bases not matched to a gene: 11. This CDR3 has 16 amino acids. The CDR3 protein is CASSQGPAGYTNEQYF. The CDR3 coding sequence is TGTGCCAGCAGCCAAGGTCCAGCGGGATATACTAACGAGCAGTACTTC.

This clonotype was counted ten times or more. The chain carries TRBV20-1 and TRBJ1-2; a possible D gene is TRBD1 (5 bases). This CDR3 region has 15 residues. V was pared by 5 bases and J by 2 bases, with 18 bases between. CDR1 and CDR2 (germline): DFQATT, SNEGSKA (reference sequence). The CDR3 loop reads CSAYTKGIGNYGYTF. In DNA, the CDR3 is TGCAGTGCTTATACAAAGGGGATCGGGAACTATGGCTACACCTTC.

This clonotype was counted between two and nine times. In DNA, the CDR3 is TGTGCCAGCCAGGTCGACAGGGAGAATGAGCAGTTCTTC. This sequence encodes CASQVDRENEQFF. V is TRBV7-2 and J is TRBJ2-1; 7 nucleotides agree with TRBD1. There are 13 residues in the CDR3. CDR1 is SGHTA and CDR2 is FQGNSA in the germline V gene. V was pared by 8 bases and J by 7 bases, with 8 bases of the junction left unmatched.

CDR3 region: CASSKGRSGSSTDTQYF. The CDR3 region has the DNA TGTGCCAGCAGCAAAGGCCGTAGCGGCTCCTCCACAGATACGCAGTATTTT. This chain joins TRBV21-1 and TRBJ2-3; TRBD2, the table's D call, lacks a check against the DNA. TRBV21-1 corresponds to a pseudogene. The CDR3 runs 17 residues.